A single count supports the clone carrying this T cell receptor (beta chain). Its matching antigen is unknown. Researchers grouped second doses given at about 4 or about 12 weeks into one pool. The method was immunoSEQ multiplex PCR; TCRdb's version includes in-frame clones alone and lacks a portion of them. The data show approximately 150,000 clones, 70% to 90% seen once. The data originate from a study of T cell responses to AZD1222 COVID-19 vaccine. Broader study findings: Females made up more of the donors, who were largely white British, and clonal diversity may have come out too low. Spike-specific TCR repertoires showed rising breadth and depth after two AZD1222 doses. Spike-spanning, vaccine-associated CD4 TCRs were dominant at 160-218 and 743-854.

In germline, CDR1 is SEHNR, CDR2 FQNEAQ (reference sequence). The CDR3 totals 13 residues. The germline V and J ends were trimmed by 8 bases and 6 bases, with 16 bases remaining between them. Specimen: peripheral blood, collected 28 days after the second AZD1222 dose. The genes are TRBV7-9 and TRBJ1-1, with D unresolved. This receptor was taken from an adult who received the AZD1222 COVID-19 vaccine. In nucleotides, the CDR3 is TGTGCCAGCGGAACGTTTAGGGAACCTGAAGCTTTCTTT. Amino acids: CASGTFREPEAFF.